This entry lists 21 T cell receptor beta chains sequenced from one sample in a study of blood T cell repertoires in COVID-19. Produced via immunoSEQ multiplex PCR; TCRdb's table is partial and in-frame only. This table holds more than 250,000 clones, 90% found once. What was sequenced was peripheral blood. These receptors all stem from a woman between 50 and 59 years old with COVID-19, enrolled during active disease.

V is TRBV30 and J is TRBJ2-1; 12 bases match TRBD2. V shed 3 bases and J 6 bases; nucleotides not matched to a gene: 6. The CDR3 extends over 15 amino acids. Germline loops: CDR1 GTSNPN, CDR2 SVGIG (reference sequence). The CDR3 reads CAWSNKGLAGNEQFF. The CDR3 nucleotides read TGTGCCTGGAGCAATAAGGGACTAGCGGGCAATGAGCAGTTCTTC.

The chain employs TRBV5-1 and TRBJ1-4; D is unclear. The V gene's germline CDR1 is SGHRS and CDR2 YFSETQ. Deletions cut 1 base from V and 7 bases from J, with 11 bases between. CDR3 length: 14 residues. The DNA of the CDR3 is TGCGCCAGCAGCTTGAGGAGGGAGGGTGAAAAACTGTTTTTT. Translating it yields CASSLRREGEKLFF.

This clone was counted once. This sequence joins TRBV5-1 and TRBJ2-1, with a possible D match to TRBD2 (5 bases). Germline CDR1 and CDR2: SGHRS and YFSETQ. The CDR3 has 17 residues. V lost 1 base and J 3 bases, leaving 17 bases between the germline ends. The CDR3 spells CASSLNLREFNYNEQFF. The CDR3 DNA reads as TGCGCCAGCAGCTTGAACTTGAGGGAATTTAACTACAATGAGCAGTTCTTC.

The chain combines TRBV7-9 with TRBJ1-2, with TRBD1 matching over 8 bases. The V and J ends lost 3 bases and 2 bases, in that order; junction bases with no gene match: 8. Germline CDR1 and CDR2: SEHNR and FQNEAQ (reference sequence). This CDR3 has 16 residues. CDR3 sequence: CASSFAPGQENYGYTF. The CDR3 nucleotides are TGTGCCAGCAGCTTCGCTCCGGGACAGGAGAACTATGGCTACACCTTC.

J is TRBJ2-7 and V is TRBV18; unclear D gene. Per germline, CDR1 KGHSH and CDR2 LQKENI. Trimming removed 3 bases from V and 6 bases from J, with 18 bases in between. The CDR3 loop spans 15 amino acids. The CDR3 protein is CASSPPNWSFGEQYF. CDR3 nucleotides: TGTGCCAGCTCACCCCCCAACTGGAGTTTCGGCGAGCAGTACTTC. Supplemented by reference TRBV18 and TRBJ2-7, the full variable domain reads NAGVMQNPRHLVRRRGQEARLRCSPMKGHSHVYWYRQLPEEGLKFMVYLQKENIIDESGMPKERFSAEFPKEGPSILRIQQVVRGDSAAYFCASSPPNWSFGEQYFGPGTRLTVT.

CDR3 nucleotide sequence: TGTGCCAGTAGTGGGGGACAGGGACATACTCAGCCCCAGCATTTT. Its protein product is CASSGGQGHTQPQHF. The V call is TRBV19, the J call TRBJ1-5; 9 bases align to TRBD1. This CDR3 region has 15 residues. Losses at the gene ends were 5 bases for V and 6 bases for J; bases not matched to a gene: 8. Germline V gene sequence: CDR1 LNHDA, CDR2 SQIVND (reference sequence).

This clone has a handful of counts. The genes are TRBV13 and TRBJ2-1, with D possibly matching TRBD1 (6 bases). Trimming stripped 7 bases from V and 7 bases from J, with 14 bases between. The germline V gene encodes CDR1 PRHDT and CDR2 FYEKMQ (reference sequence). CDR3 length: 13 residues. The CDR3 is CASNQERGNEQFF. The CDR3 region has the DNA TGTGCCAGCAACCAAGAAAGGGGGAATGAGCAGTTCTTC.

This clone was picked up one time. The genes are TRBV30 and TRBJ2-7, with D perhaps matching TRBD1 (5 bases). Germline lookup yields CDR1 GTSNPN and CDR2 SVGIG (reference sequence). CDR3 length equals 13 residues. Trimming left V 4 bases short and J 7 bases short, with 17 bases between. The CDR3 is CAWTWGPQREQYF. DNA of the CDR3: TGTGCCTGGACATGGGGCCCCCAAAGGGAGCAGTACTTC.

J is TRBJ2-5 and V is TRBV28, with D possibly TRBD2 on 6 matching bases. Trimming took off 5 bases at V and 5 bases at J, with 6 bases between the two ends. The CDR3 has 11 amino acids. Germline-derived CDR1 and CDR2 are MDHEN and SYDVKM. The CDR3 loop reads CASSGGETQYF. The CDR3 DNA is TGTGCCAGCAGTGGGGGGGAGACCCAGTACTTC.

This clone was detected once. The chain links TRBV2 to TRBJ1-1; 7 bases match TRBD1. V dropped 3 bases and J dropped 4; count of bases not matched to a gene: 5. The CDR3 is made up of 14 amino acids. Germline loops: CDR1 SNHLY, CDR2 FYNNEI. This CDR3 is CASSDQYRGTEAFF. CDR3 nucleotide sequence: TGTGCCAGCAGTGACCAATACAGGGGCACTGAAGCTTTCTTT.

Notes on this clone: The sample carries other DNA sequences with the same CDR3. The chain recombines TRBV5-1 with TRBJ2-7; 12 positions match TRBD2. V was pared by 5 bases and J by 4 bases, with 7 bases of the junction left unmatched. Looked up from germline, CDR1 is SGHRS and CDR2 is YFSETQ. There are 15 residues in the CDR3. The chain's CDR3 is CASSPTSGSSYEQYF. As DNA, the CDR3 is TGCGCCAGCAGTCCGACTAGCGGGAGTTCTTACGAGCAGTACTTC.

The chain uses TRBV7-2 and TRBJ2-2; 11 bases line up with TRBD2. Germline CDR1 SGHTA, CDR2 FQGNSA. The CDR3 length is 16 residues. V lost 3 bases, J lost 4 bases, and 4 bases stayed unmatched. CDR3 sequence: CASSLIAGGITGELFF. In DNA, the CDR3 is TGTGCCAGCAGCTTGATAGCGGGAGGGATCACCGGGGAGCTGTTTTTT.

This chain connects TRBV7-9 to TRBJ2-3; TRBD2 matches at 11 bases. Unmatched junction bases numbered 8, after V lost 3 bases and J lost 3 bases. The CDR3 sequence is 17 residues long. Germline assignment: CDR1 SEHNR and CDR2 FQNEAQ (reference sequence). The CDR3: CASSFTIAGGRTDTQYF. In DNA form, the CDR3 reads TGTGCCAGCAGCTTCACGATAGCGGGAGGGAGGACAGATACGCAGTATTTT.

In its sample, this clone was seen a few times. The rearrangement uses TRBV4-1 and TRBJ1-2; 10 nucleotides align to TRBD1. Trimming cost V 3 bases and J 4 bases; bases outside gene matches: 14. In germline, CDR1 is MGHRA, CDR2 YSYEKL. This CDR3 region has 18 residues. The CDR3 region has the DNA TGCGCCAGCAGCCAGCGATATCCCGGGACAGGGGTCGGCTATGGCTACACCTTC. Protein sequence: CASSQRYPGTGVGYGYTF.

The chain joins TRBV18 to TRBJ2-1, with 7 bases identical to TRBD2. The CDR3 loop spans 13 amino acids. Germline V gene sequence: CDR1 KGHSH, CDR2 LQKENI. J lost 7 bases, V lost 2 bases, and 2 bases had no gene match. Written as DNA, the CDR3 is TGTGCCAGCTCACCAAATAGCGGGAATGAGCAGTTCTTC. Residues: CASSPNSGNEQFF.

V usage is TRBV13 and J usage is TRBJ1-5; the match to TRBD1 covers 8 bases. With 1 base clipped from V and 6 bases from J, the junction kept 2 bases outside the gene matches. Germline V gene data show CDR1 as PRHDT and CDR2 as FYEKMQ (reference sequence). The CDR3 runs to 14 residues. CDR3 amino acids: CASSLAGGGQPQHF. The CDR3 bases are TGTGCCAGCAGCTTAGCAGGGGGCGGTCAGCCCCAGCATTTT.

This clone was recorded only once. This sequence joins TRBV27 and TRBJ2-5; 7 positions match TRBD2. Germline assignment: CDR1 MNHEY and CDR2 SMNVEV (reference sequence). The CDR3 contains 13 residues. V lost 7 bases and J lost 5; bases outside the gene matches: 7. CDR3 nucleotide sequence: TGTGCCAGCACCACCAGCGGGGTGGAGACCCAGTACTTC. This translates into CASTTSGVETQYF.

The chain joins TRBV7-6 to TRBJ2-7; TRBD2 matches at 9 bases. The CDR3 is 15 residues long. The germline V gene has CDR1 SGHVS and CDR2 FNYEAQ. The V and J ends lost 5 bases and 3 bases, in that order; junction bases with no gene match: 8. Here the CDR3 reads CASSPAGGRSYEQYF. The DNA for the CDR3 is TGTGCCAGCAGCCCAGCGGGAGGAAGAAGCTACGAGCAGTACTTC.

This chain joins TRBV7-2 and TRBJ1-2; 7 bases map to TRBD1. The CDR3 covers 16 residues. Per germline, CDR1 SGHTA and CDR2 FQGNSA. The V segment lost 1 base and the J segment 3 bases; nucleotides outside the gene matches: 8. CDR3 nucleotide sequence: TGTGCCAGCAGCTTAGGGGGACAGATAACGGACTATGGCTACACCTTC. Protein: CASSLGGQITDYGYTF.

This clone is a singleton in its sample. This chain links TRBV13 with TRBJ2-7, with D unclear. The germline V and J ends were trimmed by 0 bases and 3 bases, with 18 bases remaining between them. Per germline, CDR1 PRHDT and CDR2 FYEKMQ (reference sequence). The CDR3 is 17 amino acids. CDR3 residues: CASSLGRRSLGFYEQYF. The CDR3 DNA reads as TGTGCCAGCAGCTTAGGCCGTCGATCCCTCGGGTTCTACGAGCAGTACTTC. Based on the CDR3 plus reference TRBV13 and TRBJ2-7, the full variable domain is AAGVIQSPRHLIKEKRETATLKCYPIPRHDTVYWYQQGPGQDPQFLISFYEKMQSDKGSIPDRFSAQQFSDYHSELNMSSLELGDSALYFCASSLGRRSLGFYEQYFGPGTRLTVT.

This CDR3 is CASRENIAGGPYEQYF. DNA for the CDR3: TGTGCCAGCAGGGAAAACATAGCGGGAGGGCCCTACGAGCAGTACTTC. The genes are TRBV6-1 and TRBJ2-7, with 11 nucleotides matching TRBD2. This CDR3 is 16 amino acids long. With V trimmed by 6 bases and J by 2 bases, 9 bases remained unmatched. CDR1 is MNHNS, CDR2 SASEGT, per germline.